This T cell receptor (beta chain) was captured in a study of OX40 agonist ivuxolimab in advanced cancers. On the study more broadly: Those enrolled were 82.7% male, with a mean age of roughly 62 years and ages from about 20 to 79. Three patients, one with hepatocellular carcinoma and two with cutaneous melanoma, achieved partial responses.

Of note for this clone: Its cognate antigen is unknown.

Clones were sequenced by immunoSEQ multiplex PCR, and TCRdb holds only the in-frame ones, with some missing. The sample shows 50,000 to 65,000 clones, around 81% of them seen only once. Blood was sampled at baseline, cycle 4 day 1, and cycle 7 day 1. Study-level findings and limits: Partial responders receiving 0.1-3.0 mg/kg showed among the lowest clonal expansion.

This receptor was taken from an adult with an advanced solid tumor such as melanoma, head and neck, liver or kidney cancer. Sample: CD4+ or CD8+ T cells sorted from blood, taken in a trial of the OX40 agonist ivuxolimab.

The CDR3 nucleotides read TGCAGCGTGGGCGGCGGGGGGGTTGTAGGTGAGCAGTTCTTC. Translating gives CSVGGGGVVGEQFF. The rearrangement uses TRBV29-1 and TRBJ2-1; 9 positions match TRBD2. The V and J ends lost 6 bases and 9 bases, in that order; junction bases with no gene match: 12. This CDR3 comprises 14 residues. Germline V gene sequence: CDR1 SQVTM, CDR2 ANQGSEA.